Described below is a single TCR beta chain sequence and its context. Trimming removed 8 bases from V and 8 bases from J, with 18 bases in between. This CDR3 contains 14 residues. Germline-derived CDR1 and CDR2 are LNHNV and YYDKDF (reference sequence). Sequencing used immunoSEQ multiplex PCR; TCRdb keeps in-frame clones, though not all of them. This table has just over 2,000,000 clones, roughly 94% appearing once. This sample was included in a study of shared clonotypes between healthy human individuals. Study summary: Donors were a couple of women and three men aged 18 to 49.

Positively selected for CCR7, the CD45RO-negative cells used as naive CD8 cells excluded terminally differentiated effector memory CD45RA+ cells. There were only Caucasian adults among the donors, and all lived in Nashville, Tennessee. The chain recombines TRBV15 with TRBJ1-4, with a possible D match to TRBD1 (6 bases). The source is a young man in good health. Sequenced input: naive CD8+ T cells sorted from blood. DNA for the CDR3: TGTGCCACCGCCAAAACAGGGTTTGGGGAAAAACTGTTTTTT. As protein: CATAKTGFGEKLFF.